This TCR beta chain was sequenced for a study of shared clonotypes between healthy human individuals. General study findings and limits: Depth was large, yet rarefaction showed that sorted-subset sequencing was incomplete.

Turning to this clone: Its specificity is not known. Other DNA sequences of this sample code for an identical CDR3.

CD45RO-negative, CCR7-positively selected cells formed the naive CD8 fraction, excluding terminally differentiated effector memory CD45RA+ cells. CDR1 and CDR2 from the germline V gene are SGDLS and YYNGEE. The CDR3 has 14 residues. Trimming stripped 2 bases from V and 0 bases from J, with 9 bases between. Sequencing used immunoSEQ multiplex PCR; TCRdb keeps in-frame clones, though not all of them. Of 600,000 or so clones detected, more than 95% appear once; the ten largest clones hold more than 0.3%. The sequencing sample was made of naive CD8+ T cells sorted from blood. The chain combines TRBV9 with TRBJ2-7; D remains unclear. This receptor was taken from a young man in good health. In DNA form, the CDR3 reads TGTGCCAGCAGCGTTGGAGTGAGCTCCTACGAGCAGTACTTC. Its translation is CASSVGVSSYEQYF.